This is a list of T cell receptor beta chains from one sample in a study of molecular identifiers for immune sequencing clone quantification. TCRdb reanalysed the PCR reads using MiXCR and keeps one entry per CDR3 protein. The table lists approximately 680,000 distinct CDR3 sequences, about 25% of them singletons, with 0.78% in the top ten. What was sequenced was naive CD8+ T cells from blood, with Jurkat cell RNA spiked in. The receptors were gathered from a human donor in good health. Some libraries in this study had Jurkat cell RNA spiked in. CDR3s include the opening cysteine and the closing phenylalanine or tryptophan. The D gene is left open where the match is weak. Clone size is stated in some rows and not others, as once, few, many or a class when expanded.

J	size	D	V	CDR3	DNA
TRBJ2-3	many	TRBD2	TRBV6-5	CASGTPPTSGTSDTQYF	TGTGCCAGCGGCACCCCACCGACTAGCGGGACGTCAGATACGCAGTATTTT
TRBJ2-5	few	TRBD2	TRBV3-1	CASSPVGLAGQETQYF	TGTGCCAGCAGCCCCGTGGGACTAGCGGGACAAGAGACCCAGTACTTC
TRBJ2-5	NA	NA	TRBV5-6	CASSFSAGEETQYF	TGTGCCAGCAGCTTTTCCGCGGGCGAAGAGACCCAGTACTTC
TRBJ1-5	many	NA	TRBV6-5	CASSYSGPQGGQPQHF	TGTGCCAGCAGTTACTCGGGGCCCCAGGGTGGTCAGCCCCAGCATTTT
TRBJ1-1	few	NA	TRBV11-1	CASTQNRYGHTEAFF	TGTGCCAGCACTCAGAATCGTTATGGGCACACTGAAGCTTTCTTT
TRBJ2-3	NA	TRBD2	TRBV27	CASSSLLAGRTDTQYF	TGTGCCAGCAGTTCCCTACTAGCGGGAAGGACAGATACGCAGTATTTT
TRBJ2-7	few	NA	TRBV6-5	CASSYSAEYEQYF	TGTGCCAGCAGTTACTCCGCAGAGTACGAGCAGTACTTC
TRBJ2-7	once	NA	TRBV29-1	CSALGRANKQYF	TGCAGCGCACTAGGCAGGGCAAACAAGCAGTACTTC
TRBJ2-7	NA	NA	TRBV13	CASSLGRRPYEQYF	TGTGCCAGCAGCTTAGGTCGGCGTCCCTACGAGCAGTACTTC
TRBJ1-1	few	NA	TRBV20-1	CTQRPTNTEAFF	TGCACCCAAAGACCGACGAACACTGAAGCTTTCTTT
TRBJ2-2	NA	NA	TRBV7-8	CASSSAGLYSGELFF	TGTGCCAGCAGCTCGGCCGGGCTCTATAGCGGGGAGCTGTTTTTT
TRBJ2-2	NA	NA	TRBV9	CASSVAGMNTGELFF	TGTGCCAGCAGCGTAGCGGGAATGAACACCGGGGAGCTGTTTTTT
TRBJ2-2	many	TRBD2	TRBV28	CASSLLAGNTGELFF	TGTGCCAGCAGTTTACTAGCGGGAAACACCGGGGAGCTGTTTTTT
TRBJ1-5	many	NA	TRBV5-1	CASSMSGGNQPQHF	TGCGCCAGCAGTATGTCGGGGGGCAATCAGCCCCAGCATTTT
TRBJ2-7	few	NA	TRBV20-1	CSARGPTRSYEQYF	TGCAGTGCTAGAGGACCGACCCGATCCTACGAGCAGTACTTC
TRBJ2-3	few	NA	TRBV4-3	CASSQDRAIGDLAADTQYF	TGCGCCAGCAGCCAAGATAGGGCGATAGGGGACCTGGCGGCAGATACGCAGTATTTT
TRBJ1-2	many	NA	TRBV4-1	CASSQEQLSNYGYTF	TGCGCCAGCAGCCAAGAGCAGCTATCTAACTATGGCTACACCTTC
TRBJ2-1	NA	TRBD1	TRBV12-3/TRBV12-4	CASRPKGQGMSEWQFF	TGTGCCAGCAGACCGAAGGGACAGGGGATGTCCGAGTGGCAGTTCTTC
TRBJ2-5	once	NA	TRBV29-1	CSGRRLRGPETRYF	TGCAGCGGCCGACGGTTACGAGGTCCAGAGACCCGGTACTTC
TRBJ2-1	NA	TRBD2	TRBV28	CAGSLAGGPSNEQFF	TGTGCCGGCAGTTTGGCGGGAGGGCCGAGCAATGAGCAGTTCTTC
TRBJ2-7	NA	TRBD2	TRBV30	CAWSPILSSSGGVEQYF	TGTGCCTGGAGTCCCATACTTTCCTCTAGCGGGGGTGTCGAGCAGTACTTC
TRBJ2-1	NA	NA	TRBV9	CTSSPSSYNEQFF	TGTACCAGCAGCCCCAGCTCCTACAATGAGCAGTTCTTC
TRBJ2-1	NA	NA	TRBV7-6	CASSLDLTGDNEQFF	TGTGCCAGCAGCTTAGATCTGACAGGAGACAATGAGCAGTTCTTC
TRBJ2-7	few	TRBD1	TRBV7-9	CASTPGQLYEQYF	TGTGCCAGCACACCGGGACAGCTCTACGAGCAGTACTTC
TRBJ1-6	NA	TRBD1	TRBV24-1	CATSTGDHYNSPLHF	TGTGCCACCAGTACAGGGGACCACTATAATTCACCCCTCCACTTT
TRBJ1-1	NA	NA	TRBV19	CATRQNTEAFF	TGTGCCACCCGACAGAACACTGAAGCTTTCTTT
TRBJ1-5	NA	TRBD1	TRBV27	CASSPSGTGFQPQHF	TGTGCCAGCAGTCCCTCCGGGACAGGGTTTCAGCCCCAGCATTTT
TRBJ2-2	NA	NA	TRBV24-1	CATSAAGFMGTGELFF	TGTGCCACCAGTGCTGCAGGGTTCATGGGAACCGGGGAGCTGTTTTTT
TRBJ1-1	many	NA	TRBV30	CAWSAGTAEAFF	TGTGCCTGGAGTGCTGGGACCGCAGAAGCTTTCTTT
TRBJ2-7	few	TRBD2	TRBV27	CASSAGVVEREQYF	TGTGCCAGCAGTGCGGGGGTTGTCGAACGCGAGCAGTACTTC
TRBJ2-1	many	NA	TRBV4-1	CASSRGGLNEQFF	TGCGCCAGCAGTCGTGGGGGGTTGAATGAGCAGTTCTTC
TRBJ2-5	NA	NA	TRBV5-6	CASTVDSETQYF	TGTGCCAGCACCGTGGACAGCGAGACCCAGTACTTC
TRBJ2-7	few	TRBD1	TRBV9	CASSVGQGVDYEQYF	TGTGCCAGCAGCGTAGGACAGGGAGTTGACTACGAGCAGTACTTC
TRBJ2-7	many	NA	TRBV4-3	CASSQDEAPGLRSREQYF	TGCGCCAGCAGCCAAGATGAGGCCCCGGGACTCCGGTCTAGAGAGCAGTACTTC
TRBJ2-3	NA	TRBD2	TRBV12-3/TRBV12-4	CASSRTSGGEDTQYF	TGTGCCAGCAGTCGGACTAGCGGGGGTGAAGATACGCAGTATTTT
TRBJ1-4	few	TRBD1	TRBV19	CASSPDRVGGEKLFF	TGTGCCAGTAGTCCGGACAGGGTCGGCGGTGAAAAACTGTTTTTT
TRBJ2-7	once	NA	TRBV27	CASSWQGNGVVQYF	TGTGCCAGCAGTTGGCAGGGCAATGGGGTCGTGCAGTACTTC
TRBJ2-1	few	NA	TRBV7-2	CASSTRQAYNEQFF	TGTGCCAGCAGCACCCGACAAGCCTACAATGAGCAGTTCTTC
TRBJ1-4	NA	NA	TRBV20-1	CSARGLMGPNEKLFF	TGCAGTGCTAGAGGTCTAATGGGGCCTAATGAAAAACTGTTTTTT
TRBJ2-4	many	NA	TRBV30	CAWSTGGYIQYF	TGTGCCTGGAGTACCGGGGGTTACATTCAGTACTTC
TRBJ2-1	NA	NA	TRBV10-3	CAISDRGTYPYNEQFF	TGTGCCATCAGTGATCGGGGGACCTATCCGTACAATGAGCAGTTCTTC
TRBJ2-5	few	NA	TRBV15	CATSRVDAEETQYF	TGTGCCACCAGCAGAGTCGACGCGGAAGAGACCCAGTACTTC
TRBJ2-1	NA	TRBD2	TRBV9	CASSVHSGSNEQFF	TGTGCCAGCAGCGTACATAGCGGGAGCAATGAGCAGTTCTTC
TRBJ2-7	few	TRBD1	TRBV20-1	CSAFGQGRTYEQYF	TGCAGTGCTTTCGGACAGGGGAGGACCTACGAGCAGTACTTC
TRBJ1-1	few	NA	TRBV6-2/TRBV6-3	CASTTSGAEAFF	TGTGCCAGCACCACGTCAGGTGCTGAAGCTTTCTTT
TRBJ2-3	many	NA	TRBV30	CAWSVDHASTDTQYF	TGTGCCTGGAGTGTAGACCACGCAAGCACAGATACGCAGTATTTT
TRBJ1-1	many	NA	TRBV4-1	CASSQGFPGSNTEAFF	TGCGCCAGCAGCCAAGGTTTCCCGGGGTCGAACACTGAAGCTTTCTTT
TRBJ2-7	many	TRBD2	TRBV4-3	CASSQDPLAGGEQYF	TGCGCCAGCAGCCAAGATCCCCTAGCGGGAGGCGAGCAGTACTTC
TRBJ2-1	few	TRBD1	TRBV19	CASSIWTGNGGNEQFF	TGTGCCAGTAGTATATGGACAGGGAATGGTGGCAATGAGCAGTTCTTC
TRBJ1-1	NA	NA	TRBV15	CATSSRQGSTEAFF	TGTGCCACCAGCAGTCGTCAGGGGAGTACTGAAGCTTTCTTT
TRBJ1-5	NA	TRBD1	TRBV7-8	CASSLSGTGDYSNQPQHF	TGTGCCAGCAGCTTATCCGGGACAGGGGATTATAGCAATCAGCCCCAGCATTTT
TRBJ1-4	many	NA	TRBV4-3	CASSQDGSGEKLFF	TGCGCCAGCAGCCAAGATGGGTCGGGGGAAAAACTGTTTTTT
TRBJ1-1	many	NA	TRBV4-3	CASSQDIVGSREAFF	TGCGCCAGCAGCCAAGATATAGTCGGTTCCAGGGAAGCTTTCTTT
TRBJ1-2	NA	NA	TRBV19	CASSGPPTYGYTF	TGTGCCAGTAGTGGTCCACCCACCTATGGCTACACCTTC
TRBJ2-3	many	NA	TRBV7-6	CASSLEGDDTDTQYF	TGTGCCAGCAGCTTAGAGGGGGACGACACAGATACGCAGTATTTT
TRBJ1-5	NA	TRBD1	TRBV27	CASRITGQGNQPQHF	TGTGCCAGCAGGATTACGGGACAGGGAAATCAGCCCCAGCATTTT
TRBJ1-5	NA	NA	TRBV28	CAGSFGEGRQPQHF	TGTGCCGGCAGTTTTGGGGAAGGGAGACAGCCCCAGCATTTT
TRBJ2-7	NA	NA	TRBV10-3	CAIRGDTFPGEQYF	TGTGCCATCAGGGGGGACACCTTCCCGGGGGAGCAGTACTTC